This TCR beta chain was profiled in a study of blood T cell repertoires in COVID-19. Sequenced by immunoSEQ multiplex PCR; TCRdb stores in-frame clones only, minus some. The table shows approximately 50,000 clones, with more than 80% occurring only once. The germline V gene encodes CDR1 MNHEY and CDR2 SVGAGI. The length of the CDR3 is 14 residues. With 6 bases removed from V and 1 base from J, the gap between germline ends came to 12 bases. The V gene is TRBV6-5, the J gene TRBJ1-1, with D possibly matching TRBD1 (5 bases). The source is a human donor in a cohort sampled during active COVID-19. The specimen sequenced was peripheral blood. The CDR3 DNA reads TGTGCCAGCAGATTCGGGGGGGAGAACACTGAAGCTTTCTTT. Encoded protein: CASRFGGENTEAFF.